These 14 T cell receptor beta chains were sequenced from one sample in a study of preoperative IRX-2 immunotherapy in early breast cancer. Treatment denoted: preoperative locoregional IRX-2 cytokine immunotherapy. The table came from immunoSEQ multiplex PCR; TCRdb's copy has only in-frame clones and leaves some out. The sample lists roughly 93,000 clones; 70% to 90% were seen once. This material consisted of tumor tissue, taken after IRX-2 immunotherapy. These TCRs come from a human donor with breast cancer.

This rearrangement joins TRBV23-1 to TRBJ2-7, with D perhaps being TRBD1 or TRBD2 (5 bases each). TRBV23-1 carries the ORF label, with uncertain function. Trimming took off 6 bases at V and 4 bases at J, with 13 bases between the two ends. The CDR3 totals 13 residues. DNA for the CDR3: TGCGCCAGCAGCTTGAGTGGGGGATACGAGCAGTACTTC. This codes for CASSLSGGYEQYF.

The CDR3 here is CASSWGYNSPLHF. The CDR3 bases are TGTGCCAGCAGTTGGGGGTATAATTCACCCCTCCACTTT. The chain joins TRBV28 to TRBJ1-6; maybe TRBD1 (5 bases). The CDR3 is made up of 13 amino acids. V lost 4 bases to trimming and J lost 4 bases, with 5 bases between them. From germline, CDR1 is MDHEN and CDR2 SYDVKM.

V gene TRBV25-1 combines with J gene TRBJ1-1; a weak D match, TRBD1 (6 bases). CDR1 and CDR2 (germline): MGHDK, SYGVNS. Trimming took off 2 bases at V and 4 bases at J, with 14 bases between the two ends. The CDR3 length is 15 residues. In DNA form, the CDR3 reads TGTGCCAGCAGTGAACAATCAGGGGTCTCCACTGAAGCTTTCTTT. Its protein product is CASSEQSGVSTEAFF.

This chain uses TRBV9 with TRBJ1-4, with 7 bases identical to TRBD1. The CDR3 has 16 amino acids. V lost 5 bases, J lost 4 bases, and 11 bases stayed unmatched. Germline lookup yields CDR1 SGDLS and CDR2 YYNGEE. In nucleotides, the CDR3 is TGTGCCAGCAGTTTATATCGAGGACAGGATAATGAAAAACTGTTTTTT. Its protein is CASSLYRGQDNEKLFF.

The CDR3 DNA sequence: TGTGCCAGCAGTCCGGACGACTATGGCTACACCTTC. Protein: CASSPDDYGYTF. This chain links TRBV6-8 with TRBJ1-2; no definite D call. Trimming removed 5 bases from V and 3 bases from J, with 7 bases in between. Looked up from germline, CDR1 is MNHGY and CDR2 is SAAAGT. This CDR3 is 12 amino acids long.

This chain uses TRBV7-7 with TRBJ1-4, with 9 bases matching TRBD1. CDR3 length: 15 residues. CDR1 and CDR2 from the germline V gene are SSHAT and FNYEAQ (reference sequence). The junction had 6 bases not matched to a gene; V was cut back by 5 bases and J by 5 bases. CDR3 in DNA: TGTGCCAGCAGCCAAAGACAGGGGGGGAATGAAAAACTGTTTTTT. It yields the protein CASSQRQGGNEKLFF.

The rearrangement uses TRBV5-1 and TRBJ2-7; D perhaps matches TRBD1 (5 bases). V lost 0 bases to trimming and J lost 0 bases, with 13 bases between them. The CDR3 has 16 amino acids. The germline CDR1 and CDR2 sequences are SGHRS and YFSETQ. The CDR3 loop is CASSLGGSISSYEQYF. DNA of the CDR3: TGCGCCAGCAGCTTGGGGGGCAGTATCTCCTCCTACGAGCAGTACTTC.

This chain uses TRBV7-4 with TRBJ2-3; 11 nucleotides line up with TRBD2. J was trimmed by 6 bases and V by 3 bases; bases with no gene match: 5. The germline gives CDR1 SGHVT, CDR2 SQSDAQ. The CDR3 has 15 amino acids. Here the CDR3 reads CASSFTSGSHDTQYF. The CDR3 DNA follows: TGTGCCAGCAGCTTTACTAGCGGGAGTCATGATACGCAGTATTTT.

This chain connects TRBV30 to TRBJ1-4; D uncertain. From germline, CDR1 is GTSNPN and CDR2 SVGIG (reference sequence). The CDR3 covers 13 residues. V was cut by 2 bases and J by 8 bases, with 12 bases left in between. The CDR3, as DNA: TGTGCCTGGAGTCCCCCCGACGGAGAAAAACTGTTTTTT. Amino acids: CAWSPPDGEKLFF.

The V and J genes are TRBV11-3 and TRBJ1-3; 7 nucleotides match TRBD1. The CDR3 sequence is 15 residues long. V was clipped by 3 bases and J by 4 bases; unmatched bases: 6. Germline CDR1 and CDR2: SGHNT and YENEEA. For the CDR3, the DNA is TGTGCCAGCAGCTTTCACAGGGGCGGAGGAAACACCATATATTTT. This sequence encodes CASSFHRGGGNTIYF.

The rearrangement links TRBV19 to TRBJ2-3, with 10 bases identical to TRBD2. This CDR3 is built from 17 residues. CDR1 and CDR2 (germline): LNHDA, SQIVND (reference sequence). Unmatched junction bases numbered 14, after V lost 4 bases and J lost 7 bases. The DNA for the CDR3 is TGTGCCAGTAGTACCCTCCTAGCGGGGGACTTCGCTTATACGCAGTATTTT. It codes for CASSTLLAGDFAYTQYF.

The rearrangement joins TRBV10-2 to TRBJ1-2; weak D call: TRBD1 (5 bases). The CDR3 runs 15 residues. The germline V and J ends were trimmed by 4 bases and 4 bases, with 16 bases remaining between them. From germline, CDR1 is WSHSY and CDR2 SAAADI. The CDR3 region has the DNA TGCGCCAGCAGTGCAGGCCGAGGTCAGGGCTATGGCTACACCTTC. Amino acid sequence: CASSAGRGQGYGYTF.

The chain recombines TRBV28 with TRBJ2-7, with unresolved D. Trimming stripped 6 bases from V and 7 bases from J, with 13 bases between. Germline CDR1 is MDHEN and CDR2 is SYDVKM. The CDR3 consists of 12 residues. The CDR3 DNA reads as TGTGCCAGCAGCGGTGGCTTAAGGGAGCAGTACTTC. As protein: CASSGGLREQYF.

This chain's CDR3 is CASSPGQGGYEQYF. Written as DNA, the CDR3 is TGTGCCAGCAGTCCGGGACAGGGAGGCTACGAGCAGTACTTC. The V call is TRBV25-1, the J call TRBJ2-7; 9 nucleotides agree with TRBD1. J lost 3 bases, V lost 5 bases, and 5 bases had no gene match. Looked up from germline, CDR1 is MGHDK and CDR2 is SYGVNS. This CDR3 spans 14 amino acids.